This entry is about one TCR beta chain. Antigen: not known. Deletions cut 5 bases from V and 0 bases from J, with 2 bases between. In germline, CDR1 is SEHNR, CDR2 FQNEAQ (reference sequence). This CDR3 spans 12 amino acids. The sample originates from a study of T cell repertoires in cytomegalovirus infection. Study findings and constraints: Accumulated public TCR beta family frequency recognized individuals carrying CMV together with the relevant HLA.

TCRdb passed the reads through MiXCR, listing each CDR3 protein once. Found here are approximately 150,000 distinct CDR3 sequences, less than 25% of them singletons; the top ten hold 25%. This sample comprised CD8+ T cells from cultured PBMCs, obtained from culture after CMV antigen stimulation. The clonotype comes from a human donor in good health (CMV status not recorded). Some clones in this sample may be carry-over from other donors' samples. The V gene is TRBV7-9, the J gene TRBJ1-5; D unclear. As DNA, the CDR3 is TGTGCCAGCAGCGTTAGCAATCAGCCCCAGCATTTT. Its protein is CASSVSNQPQHF.